The rows below give T cell receptor beta chains drawn from one sample of a study of blood T cell repertoires in COVID-19. Repertoires were generated with immunoSEQ multiplex PCR, while TCRdb's copy carries only in-frame clones and drops some. The table has just over 95,000 clones, 75% to 85% seen once. Sequenced input: peripheral blood. The receptors here all came from a man aged 60 to 69 with acute or convalescent COVID-19. CDR3s include the opening cysteine and the closing phenylalanine or tryptophan. The order of the fields is J gene, V gene, D gene, clone size, CDR3 DNA, CDR3 protein. The D gene is left open where the match is weak. Some rows mark clone size as missing; the rest say once, few, many or name a class of expanded clone.

TRBJ1-2 TRBV27 . once TGTGCCAGCAGCTTCCTCTCAGGGCCTCAGAGGGGCTACACCTTC CASSFLSGPQRGYTF
TRBJ1-2 TRBV30 . . TGTGCCTGGACCCCCCCGTGGGCAGGGGCTGGCTACACCTTC CAWTPPWAGAGYTF
TRBJ2-3 TRBV19 . . TGTGCCAGTAGTATCACGGGTCGGGAGCGCACAGATACGCAGTATTTT CASSITGRERTDTQYF
TRBJ2-1 TRBV19 TRBD1 . TGTGCCAGTAGTCCCCACAGGGGGCCCTCCTACAATGAGCAGTTCTTC CASSPHRGPSYNEQFF
TRBJ1-2 TRBV10-3 . . TGTGCCATTCAGGGGCGCAGAGCTAACTATGGCTACACCTTC CAIQGRRANYGYTF
TRBJ2-7 TRBV9 TRBD1 . TGTGCCAGCAGCCTCCGGGACAGCTCAACCTACGAGCAGTACTTC CASSLRDSSTYEQYF
TRBJ1-1 TRBV2 TRBD1 . TGTGCCAGCCTATTTCAGGGGGGCACTGAAGCTTTCTTT CASLFQGGTEAFF
TRBJ1-5 TRBV6-5 . . TGTGCCAGCCGTTTGGTAGGGGAAAGCAATCAGCCCCAGCATTTT CASRLVGESNQPQHF
TRBJ1-2 TRBV12-3/TRBV12-4 . . TGTGCCAGCAGTTGGGGAGGGAACTTCGGCTACACCTTC CASSWGGNFGYTF
TRBJ1-5 TRBV2 . . TGTGCCAGCAAAGGTTCCGGCGGAGGGCCCCAGCATTTT CASKGSGGGPQHF
TRBJ1-1 TRBV28 . . TGTGCCAGCAGCCTCCTGGCCATGAACACTGAAGCTTTCTTT CASSLLAMNTEAFF
TRBJ2-4 TRBV6-5 TRBD1 once TGTGCCAGCAGGGGGGACAGGGGAAACATTCAGTACTTC CASRGDRGNIQYF
TRBJ1-3 TRBV12-5 . . TGTGCTAGTGGTTTGGAGCCGGGAAACACCATATATTTT CASGLEPGNTIYF
TRBJ1-1 TRBV7-8 TRBD1 . TGTGCCAGCAGCACAGGGGGGGAGGCTTTCTTT CASSTGGEAFF
TRBJ1-4 TRBV7-9 . few TGTGCCAGCAGCTTAGTGGAGGACAGCCGCTTTAATGAAAAACTGTTTTTT CASSLVEDSRFNEKLFF
TRBJ1-1 TRBV27 TRBD1 . TGTGCCAGCAGTTTATCGTTAAAGGGGGCCACTGAAGCTTTCTTT CASSLSLKGATEAFF
TRBJ1-1 TRBV10-2 TRBD1 once TGCGCCAGCAGAAGACAGGGGGCAAACACTGAAGCTTTCTTT CASRRQGANTEAFF
TRBJ1-1 TRBV30 TRBD1 . TGTGCCTGGAGTATCGACAGGGGGCGAGGAAACACTGAAGCTTTCTTT CAWSIDRGRGNTEAFF
TRBJ2-3 TRBV5-1 TRBD1 . TGCGCCAGCAGCTTAGCCCTACAGGGGGGAAGGACAGATACGCAGTATTTT CASSLALQGGRTDTQYF
TRBJ1-2 TRBV2 . . TGTGCCAGCCGTGGCTACACCTTC CASRGYTF
TRBJ1-4 TRBV5-6 TRBD1 . TGTGCCAGCTCTGGGGACAGTAATGAAAAACTGTTTTTT CASSGDSNEKLFF
TRBJ2-2 TRBV24-1 . few TGTGCCACCGGCGGGGAGAGCACCGGGGAGCTGTTTTTT CATGGESTGELFF
TRBJ2-1 TRBV18 . . TGTGCCAGCTCACCATCGGCGGGGCTCCATGAGCAGTTCTTC CASSPSAGLHEQFF
TRBJ2-1 TRBV5-1 TRBD1 . TGCGCCAGCAGCGTCACAGGGGCCTCCCTTGCTGAGCAGTTCTTC CASSVTGASLAEQFF
TRBJ1-4 TRBV18 . . TGTGCCAGCTCCTATGGTAACCTTGAAAAACTGTTTTTT CASSYGNLEKLFF
TRBJ2-3 TRBV9 TRBD1 . TGTGCCAGCAGCATCGGGACAGTTAGCACAGATACGCAGTATTTT CASSIGTVSTDTQYF
TRBJ1-2 TRBV5-8 TRBD1 few TGTGCCAGCAGCCCGACAGGGACCTATGGCTACACCTTC CASSPTGTYGYTF
TRBJ1-1 TRBV6-4 . . TGTGCCAGCAGTGACTCGGAAATGGGCAATGAAGCTTTCTTT CASSDSEMGNEAFF
TRBJ2-1 TRBV7-2 . few TGTGCCAGCGGAGCAGGGCAGGGTGAGAATGAGCAGTTCTTC CASGAGQGENEQFF